The following is a T cell receptor beta chain sequence with its context. The data were taken from a study of blood T cell repertoires in COVID-19. Study details: Samples came from the United States, Italy and Spain, spanning acute and convalescent COVID-19. PBMCs, B-cell-depleted T cells, or T cells were the source of the cDNA or gDNA that made up the material.

Germline CDR1 SSHAT, CDR2 FNYEAQ (reference sequence). Losses at the gene ends were 5 bases for V and 4 bases for J; bases not matched to a gene: 7. There are 16 residues in the CDR3. Original processing notes: Amplifying reference gene primers gave estimates of nucleated cell counts. Libraries were prepared by immunoSEQ multiplex PCR; TCRdb keeps only in-frame clonotypes and omits some of them. That table gives V, J and clone size, and the DNA gave D and trimming. This sample has 70,000 or so clones, with around 89% found just once. The sequence derives from a man between 60 and 75 years old with acute or convalescent COVID-19. Sample: peripheral blood. The chain has TRBV7-7 and TRBJ2-2; 10 bases are a match to TRBD2. The CDR3 region has the DNA TGTGCCAGCAGCAGGACTAGCGGATGGGGCACCGGGGAGCTGTTTTTT. It translates to CASSRTSGWGTGELFF.